This paragraph covers one T cell receptor (beta chain) sequence. Under the authors' procedure: Amplification from reference gene primers served as the basis for estimated nucleated cell counts. Profiling relied on immunoSEQ multiplex PCR, and the TCRdb table lists in-frame clones only, not all of them. V, J and clone size reflect that table, while D and trimming were determined from the DNA. The repertoire consists of about 110,000 clones, with roughly 81% occurring once and the leading ten covering around 3.4%. CDR3 length: 16 residues. Germline V CDR1 and CDR2: LNHDA, SQIVND (reference sequence). The V gene lost 5 bases and the J gene lost 0 bases, with 16 bases spanning the gap. The sample is drawn from a study of blood T cell repertoires in COVID-19. The overall study: The United States, Italy and Spain provided the acute and convalescent COVID-19 samples. PBMCs, B-cell-depleted T cells, or T cells were the source of the cDNA or gDNA that made up the material.

The sequence came from a man aged 35 to 55 with acute or convalescent COVID-19. The sequenced sample was peripheral blood. The rearrangement joins TRBV19 to TRBJ1-1, with D perhaps TRBD1 (5 bases). The CDR3 DNA reads TGTGCCAGTAGTCCCAGAGGGGAGGGATTGAACACTGAAGCTTTCTTT. Its translation: CASSPRGEGLNTEAFF.